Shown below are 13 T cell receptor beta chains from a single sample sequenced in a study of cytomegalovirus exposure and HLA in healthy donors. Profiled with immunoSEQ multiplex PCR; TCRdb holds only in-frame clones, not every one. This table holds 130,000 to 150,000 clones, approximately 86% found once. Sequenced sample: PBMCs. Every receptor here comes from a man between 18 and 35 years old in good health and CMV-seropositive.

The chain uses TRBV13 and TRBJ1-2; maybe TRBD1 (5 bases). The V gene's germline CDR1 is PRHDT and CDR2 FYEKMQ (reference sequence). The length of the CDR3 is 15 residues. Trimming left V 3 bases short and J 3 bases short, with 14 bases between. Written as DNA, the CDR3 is TGTGCCAGCAGCTTGGGGGGGAGGAGGTACTATGGCTACACCTTC. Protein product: CASSLGGRRYYGYTF.

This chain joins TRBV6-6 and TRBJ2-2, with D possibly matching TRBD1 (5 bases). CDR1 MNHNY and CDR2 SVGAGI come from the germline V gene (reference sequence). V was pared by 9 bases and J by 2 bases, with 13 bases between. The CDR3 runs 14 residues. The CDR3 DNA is TGTGCCAGTATCGCGTGGGGCAACACCGGGGAGCTGTTTTTT. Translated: CASIAWGNTGELFF.

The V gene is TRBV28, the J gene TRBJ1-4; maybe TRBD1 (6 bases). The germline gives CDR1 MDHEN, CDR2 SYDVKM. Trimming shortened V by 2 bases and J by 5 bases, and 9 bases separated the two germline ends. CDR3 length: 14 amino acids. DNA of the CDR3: TGTGCCAGCAGTTTAATACAGGGAAATGAAAAACTGTTTTTT. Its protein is CASSLIQGNEKLFF.

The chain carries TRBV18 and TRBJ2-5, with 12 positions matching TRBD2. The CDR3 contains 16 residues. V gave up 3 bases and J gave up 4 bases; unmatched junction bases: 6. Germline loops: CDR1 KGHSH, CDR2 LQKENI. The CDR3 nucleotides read TGTGCCAGCTCACCGCCTCCGGGACTAGCGGGAGAGACCCAGTACTTC. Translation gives CASSPPPGLAGETQYF.

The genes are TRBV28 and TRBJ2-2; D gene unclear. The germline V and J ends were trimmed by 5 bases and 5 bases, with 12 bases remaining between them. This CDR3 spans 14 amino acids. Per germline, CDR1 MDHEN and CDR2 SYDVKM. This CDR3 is CASSQTYGTGELFF. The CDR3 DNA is TGTGCCAGCAGTCAAACTTACGGGACCGGGGAGCTGTTTTTT.

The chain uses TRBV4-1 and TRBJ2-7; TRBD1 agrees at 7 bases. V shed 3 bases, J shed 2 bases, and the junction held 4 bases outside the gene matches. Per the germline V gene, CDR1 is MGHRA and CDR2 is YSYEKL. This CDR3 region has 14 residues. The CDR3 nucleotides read TGCGCCAGCAGCCATACAGGGGACCCCTACGAGCAGTACTTC. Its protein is CASSHTGDPYEQYF.

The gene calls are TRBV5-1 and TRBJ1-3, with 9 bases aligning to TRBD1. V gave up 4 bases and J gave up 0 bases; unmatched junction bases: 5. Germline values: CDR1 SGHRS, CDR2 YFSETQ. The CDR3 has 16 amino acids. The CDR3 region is CASSLTGGASGNTIYF. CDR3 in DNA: TGCGCCAGCAGCCTAACAGGGGGCGCCTCTGGAAACACCATATATTTT.

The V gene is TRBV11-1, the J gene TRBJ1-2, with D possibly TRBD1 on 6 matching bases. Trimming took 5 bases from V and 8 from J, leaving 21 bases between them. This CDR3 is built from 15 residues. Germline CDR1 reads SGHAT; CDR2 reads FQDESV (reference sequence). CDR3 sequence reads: CASSAETGGARGYTF. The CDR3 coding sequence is TGTGCCAGCAGCGCGGAAACGGGGGGCGCGAGGGGCTACACCTTC.

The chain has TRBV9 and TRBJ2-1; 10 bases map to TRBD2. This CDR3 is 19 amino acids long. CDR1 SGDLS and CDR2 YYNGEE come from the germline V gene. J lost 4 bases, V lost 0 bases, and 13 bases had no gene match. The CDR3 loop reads CASSVAASGSPRLYNEQFF. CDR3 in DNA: TGTGCCAGCAGCGTAGCGGCTAGCGGGAGCCCCCGCTTATACAATGAGCAGTTCTTC. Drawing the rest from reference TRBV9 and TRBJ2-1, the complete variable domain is DSGVTQTPKHLITATGQRVTLRCSPRSGDLSVYWYQQSLDQGLQFLIQYYNGEERAKGNILERFSAQQFPDLHSELNLSSLELGDSALYFCASSVAASGSPRLYNEQFFGPGTRLTVL.

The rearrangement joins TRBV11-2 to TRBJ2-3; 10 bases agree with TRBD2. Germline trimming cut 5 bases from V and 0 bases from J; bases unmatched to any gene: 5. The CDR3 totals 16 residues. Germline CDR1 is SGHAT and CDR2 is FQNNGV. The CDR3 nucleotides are TGTGCCAGCAGCCCCATAGCGGGGGGAAGCACAGATACGCAGTATTTT. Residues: CASSPIAGGSTDTQYF.

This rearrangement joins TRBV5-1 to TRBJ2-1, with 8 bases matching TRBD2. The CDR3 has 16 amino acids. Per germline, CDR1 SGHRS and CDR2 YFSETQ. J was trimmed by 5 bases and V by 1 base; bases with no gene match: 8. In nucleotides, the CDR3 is TGCGCCAGCAGCTTGAGTAGAGCGGGAGTCAACAATGAGCAGTTCTTC. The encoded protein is CASSLSRAGVNNEQFF. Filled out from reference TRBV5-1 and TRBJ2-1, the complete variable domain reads KAGVTQTPRYLIKTRGQQVTLSCSPISGHRSVSWYQQTPGQGLQFLFEYFSETQRNKGNFPGRFSGRQFSNSRSEMNVSTLELGDSALYLCASSLSRAGVNNEQFFGPGTRLTVL.

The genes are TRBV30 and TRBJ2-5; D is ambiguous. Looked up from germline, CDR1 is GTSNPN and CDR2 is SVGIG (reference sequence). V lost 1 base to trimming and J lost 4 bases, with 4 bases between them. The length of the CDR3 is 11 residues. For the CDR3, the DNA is TGTGCCTGGAGTGAACTAGAGACCCAGTACTTC. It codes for CAWSELETQYF.

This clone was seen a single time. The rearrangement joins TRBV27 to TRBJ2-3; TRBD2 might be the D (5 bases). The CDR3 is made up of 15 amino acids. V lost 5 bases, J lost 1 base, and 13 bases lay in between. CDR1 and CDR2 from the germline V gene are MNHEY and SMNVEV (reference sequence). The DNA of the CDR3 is TGTGCCAGCAGTCCTTTTCGGGGTGGCACAGATACGCAGTATTTT. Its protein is CASSPFRGGTDTQYF.